The rows below give T cell receptor beta chains drawn from one sample of a study of HIV-infected patients and healthy controls. TCRdb analysed the 5' RACE reads with MiXCR anew, one entry per CDR3 protein. This table holds over 15,000 distinct CDR3 sequences, roughly 15% found once. Sequenced: CD8+ T cells from blood. These TCRs come from a human donor in good health. Both conserved end residues are part of each CDR3.

j_gene | v_gene | CDR3aa
TRBJ2-5 | TRBV18 | CASSLRDSKEETQYF
TRBJ2-3 | TRBV2 | CAISPTPDTQYF
TRBJ2-3 | TRBV20-1 | CSARDSSTDTQYF
TRBJ2-1 | TRBV13 | CASSLGPLGGAYNEQFF
TRBJ2-1 | TRBV27 | CASSLGVVGAYNEQFF
TRBJ1-1 | TRBV3-1 | CASSQGVTEAFF
TRBJ2-2 | TRBV6-1 | CASSGRESGELFF
TRBJ2-2 | TRBV12-3/TRBV12-4 | CASSPLAYGSGAGELFF
TRBJ1-4 | TRBV2 | CASSPPQAAVNEKLFF
TRBJ2-1 | TRBV19 | CASSISSGNEQFF
TRBJ1-1 | TRBV6-2/TRBV6-3 | CASSNPYRSQNTEAFF
TRBJ2-2 | TRBV25-1 | CASQLGQGAKAGELFF
TRBJ2-5 | TRBV28 | CASSLLRGAGQETQYF
TRBJ1-4 | TRBV5-1 | CASSFSGLYEKLFF
TRBJ1-1 | TRBV7-9 | CATRALDTEAFF
TRBJ1-1 | TRBV9 | CASSPSWGISDTEAFF
TRBJ2-3 | TRBV11-2 | CASSLGRNTDTQYF
TRBJ1-5 | TRBV7-9 | CASSLSGAGGQPQHF
TRBJ2-5 | TRBV6-2/TRBV6-3 | CASSYWTPQETQYF
TRBJ2-1 | TRBV2 | CASSEAPLSYNEQFF
TRBJ2-3 | TRBV6-2/TRBV6-3 | CASSDPRETDTQYF
TRBJ1-2 | TRBV19 | CASSPRALNPKNYGYTF
TRBJ2-7 | TRBV6-6 | CAATSGSTWGSRDEQYF
TRBJ1-5 | TRBV4-3 | CASSQDLQTNQLQHF
TRBJ2-1 | TRBV4-2 | CASSQDLAGHSDEQFF
TRBJ2-3 | TRBV7-3 | CASSRLAADTQYF
TRBJ2-1 | TRBV7-3 | CASRPQFLSGALNEQFF
TRBJ1-2 | TRBV20-1 | CSARDRVTSYGYTF
TRBJ2-1 | TRBV24-1 | CATSDPIAGPYNEQFF
TRBJ1-5 | TRBV6-2/TRBV6-3 | CASSGGQENQPQHF
TRBJ2-2 | TRBV7-2 | CASSLGGGETGELFF
TRBJ2-2 | TRBV6-2/TRBV6-3 | CASSTSYTGELFF
TRBJ2-1 | TRBV6-4 | CASSDSYSGGAYNEQFF
TRBJ2-5 | TRBV25-1 | CASSEGTSRETQYF
TRBJ2-1 | TRBV20-1 | CSARVEPRQATYNEQFF
TRBJ2-1 | TRBV2 | CASSEMGGSQDNEQFF
TRBJ1-1 | TRBV29-1 | CSAEGGADTEAFF
TRBJ2-1 | TRBV5-4 | CASSPTPGVSYSNEQFF
TRBJ1-2 | TRBV5-5 | CASSLITDGGYTF
TRBJ2-3 | TRBV13 | CASSPRAGGWTDTQYF
TRBJ1-2 | TRBV7-3 | CASSPGTGVGDGYTF
TRBJ2-6 | TRBV4-2 | CASSQVGVSGANVLTF